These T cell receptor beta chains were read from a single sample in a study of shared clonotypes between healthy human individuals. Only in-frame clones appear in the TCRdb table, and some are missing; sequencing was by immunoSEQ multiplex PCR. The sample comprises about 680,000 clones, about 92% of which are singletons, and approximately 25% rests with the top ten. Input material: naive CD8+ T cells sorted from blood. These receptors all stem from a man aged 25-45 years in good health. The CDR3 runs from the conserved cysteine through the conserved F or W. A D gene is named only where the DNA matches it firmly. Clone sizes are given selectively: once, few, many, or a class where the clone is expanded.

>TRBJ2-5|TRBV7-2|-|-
TGTGCCAGCAGCGCGGGGACAGCTTCTATAGAGACCCAGTACTTC
CASSAGTASIETQYF
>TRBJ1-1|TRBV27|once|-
TGTGCCAGCAGTTTAACCCCCGGCTCTGAAGCTTTCTTT
CASSLTPGSEAFF
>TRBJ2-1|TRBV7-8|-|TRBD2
TGTGCCAGCAGCCTCCTAGCGCGGGGGGCAAGCTCCTACAATGAGCAGTTCTTC
CASSLLARGASSYNEQFF
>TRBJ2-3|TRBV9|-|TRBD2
TGTGCCAGCAGCGTAGAGGGAGGGGTTATGTCAGATACGCAGTATTTT
CASSVEGGVMSDTQYF
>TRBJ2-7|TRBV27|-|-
TGTGCCAGCAGTTCAGTCCGAAGCTCCTACGAGCAGTACTTC
CASSSVRSSYEQYF
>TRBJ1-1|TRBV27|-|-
TGTGCCAGCAGATGGACACAGACTAACACTGAAGCTTTCTTT
CASRWTQTNTEAFF
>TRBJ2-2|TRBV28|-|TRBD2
TGTGCCAGCACCGGGACTAGCGGGAACACCGGGGAGCTGTTTTTT
CASTGTSGNTGELFF
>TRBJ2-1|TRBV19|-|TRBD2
TGTGCCAGTAGCCCTAGCGGGAGATCCTACAATGAGCAGTTCTTC
CASSPSGRSYNEQFF
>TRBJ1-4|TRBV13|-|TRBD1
TGTGCCAGCAGCTTAGCACAGGGGGATTTGGCAACTAATGAAAAACTGTTTTTT
CASSLAQGDLATNEKLFF
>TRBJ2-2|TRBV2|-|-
TGTGCCAGCAGTGTGACCGGGGAGCTGTTTTTT
CASSVTGELFF
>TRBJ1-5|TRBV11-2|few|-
TGTGCCAGCAGCCGCGCAGGGAACAATCAGCCCCAGCATTTT
CASSRAGNNQPQHF
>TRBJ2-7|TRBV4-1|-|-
TGCGCCAGCAGCCAAGGACCGTCGGGTTCCTACGAGCAGTACTTC
CASSQGPSGSYEQYF
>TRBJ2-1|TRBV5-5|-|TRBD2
TGTGCCAGCAGCCCAGCCTCAATCGGACTAGCGGAACCTTTTCACAATGAGCAGTTCTTC
CASSPASIGLAEPFHNEQFF
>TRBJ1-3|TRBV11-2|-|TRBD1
TGTGCCAGCAGCTTAGAGACAGGGACGGGAAACACCATATATTTT
CASSLETGTGNTIYF
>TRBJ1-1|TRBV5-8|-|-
TGTGCCAGCAGCTTGGCCCTCCCGGGGGGGCCAGGCACTGAAGCTTTCTTT
CASSLALPGGPGTEAFF
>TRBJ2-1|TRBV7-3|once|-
TGTGCCAGCAGCTTCCAGAGCCCGAATTCAGGGAATGAGCAGTTCTTC
CASSFQSPNSGNEQFF
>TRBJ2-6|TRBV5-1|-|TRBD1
TGCGCCAGCAGCTTAGGGGACAGGGGGCGGGCCAATTCTGGGGCCAACGTCCTGACTTTC
CASSLGDRGRANSGANVLTF
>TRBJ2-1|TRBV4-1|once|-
TGCGCCAGCAGCCAAGATCGGCAGCCCTTTTACAATGAGCAGTTCTTC
CASSQDRQPFYNEQFF
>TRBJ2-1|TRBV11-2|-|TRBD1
TGTGCCAGCCGGGGGACAGGCTCCTACAATGAGCAGTTCTTC
CASRGTGSYNEQFF
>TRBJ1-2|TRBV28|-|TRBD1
TGTGCCAGCAGATTGACAGGGAGGAGGAACTATGGCTACACCTTC
CASRLTGRRNYGYTF
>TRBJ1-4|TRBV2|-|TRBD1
TGTGCCAGCAGTTCACCGGGACAGGGGGTTGAAACTAATGAAAAACTGTTTTTT
CASSSPGQGVETNEKLFF
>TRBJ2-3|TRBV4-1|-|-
TGCGCCAGCAGCCAAGAGCCTCTCTTACCGGGACACAGCACAGATACGCAGTATTTT
CASSQEPLLPGHSTDTQYF
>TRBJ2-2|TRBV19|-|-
TGTGCCAGTAGTATAGGCCCGCCCGGGGAGCTGTTTTTT
CASSIGPPGELFF
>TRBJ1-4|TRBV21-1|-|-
TGTGCCAGCAGCAAAGGGCGTGAAAAACTGTTTTTT
CASSKGREKLFF
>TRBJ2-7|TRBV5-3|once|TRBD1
TGTGCCAGAAGCTTTGGGACAGATCCCTACGAGCAGTACTTC
CARSFGTDPYEQYF
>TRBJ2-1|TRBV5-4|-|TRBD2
TGTGCCAGCAGCGCCTCACCACTAGCGGGATTAAGCAATGAGCAGTTCTTC
CASSASPLAGLSNEQFF
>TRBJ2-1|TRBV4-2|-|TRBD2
TGTGCCAGCAGCCAGAAGCCCCTAGCGGAATACTCCGACAATGAGCAGTTCTTC
CASSQKPLAEYSDNEQFF
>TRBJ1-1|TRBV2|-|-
TGTGCCAGCAGAGGTCGGAGGGATGAAGCTTTCTTT
CASRGRRDEAFF
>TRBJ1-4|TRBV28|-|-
TGTGCCAGCAGTACGGATAAGGGGACCGCAACTAATGAAAAACTGTTTTTT
CASSTDKGTATNEKLFF
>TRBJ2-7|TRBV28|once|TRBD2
TGTGCCAGCAGTCACCCTTCTAATAGCGGGGCGGGGTACGAGCAGTACTTC
CASSHPSNSGAGYEQYF
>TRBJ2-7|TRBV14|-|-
TGTGCCAGCAGCCCCCACGGTAAAGGCTACGAGCAGTACTTC
CASSPHGKGYEQYF
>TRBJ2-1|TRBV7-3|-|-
TGTGCCAGCAGTTCCGAGTTGAGCTCCTACAATGAGCAGTTCTTC
CASSSELSSYNEQFF
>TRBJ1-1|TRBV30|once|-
TGTGCCTGGAGTGTACTCTCCGTGCGGAACACTGAAGCTTTCTTT
CAWSVLSVRNTEAFF
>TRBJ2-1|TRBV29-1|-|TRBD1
TGCAGCGTTGCTCGACAGGGGTTCTACAATGAGCAGTTCTTC
CSVARQGFYNEQFF
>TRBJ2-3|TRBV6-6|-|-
TGTGCCAGCAGTCAGGGGATCTCTAGCACAGATACGCAGTATTTT
CASSQGISSTDTQYF
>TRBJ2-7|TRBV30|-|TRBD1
TGTGCCTGGAGACAGGGGTACGAGCAGTACTTC
CAWRQGYEQYF
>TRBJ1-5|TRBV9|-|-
TGTGCCAGCAGCGTAGGGATGAGCGAGGACGGCAATCAGCCCCAGCATTTT
CASSVGMSEDGNQPQHF
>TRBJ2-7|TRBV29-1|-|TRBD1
TGCAGCGGGACCGGGACAGGAGCCGAGCAGTACTTC
CSGTGTGAEQYF
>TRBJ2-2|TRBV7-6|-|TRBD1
TGTGCCAGCAGCTTATCGGACAGGCCAAACACCGGGGAGCTGTTTTTT
CASSLSDRPNTGELFF
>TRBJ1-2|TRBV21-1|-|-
TGTGCCAGCAGTGGTCGGTTATACAGAAAGACCTATGGCTACACCTTC
CASSGRLYRKTYGYTF
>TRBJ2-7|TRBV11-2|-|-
TGTGCCAGCAGCTTACAATCAGGGTCCCACGAGCAGTACTTC
CASSLQSGSHEQYF
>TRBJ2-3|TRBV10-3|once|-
TGTGCCATCAGTGAGACGCGGGATTTGGGAGATACGCAGTATTTT
CAISETRDLGDTQYF
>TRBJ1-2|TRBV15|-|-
TGTGCCACCAGCAGAGTGGCCGGCCGGAGTGACTATGGCTACACCTTC
CATSRVAGRSDYGYTF
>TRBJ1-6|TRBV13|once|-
TGTGCCACCGGTACAGGCACCAATTCACCCCTCCACTTT
CATGTGTNSPLHF
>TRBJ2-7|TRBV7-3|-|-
TGTGCCAGCAGCTTAGTCTCCTACGAGCAGTACTTC
CASSLVSYEQYF
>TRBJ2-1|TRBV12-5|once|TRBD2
TGTGCTAGTGGGCTGAGTGGACTAGCGGAGAATGAGCAGTTCTTC
CASGLSGLAENEQFF
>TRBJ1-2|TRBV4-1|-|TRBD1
TGCGCCAGCAGCCAAACCGGGACAGGGGCCTATGGCTACACCTTC
CASSQTGTGAYGYTF
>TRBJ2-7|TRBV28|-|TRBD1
TGTGCCAGCAGTTTACCCCGGGACAGGGATCCCTACGAGCAGTACTTC
CASSLPRDRDPYEQYF
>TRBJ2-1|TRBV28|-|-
TGTGCCAGCACTGAATCAGGGGGAGGATACAATGAGCAGTTCTTC
CASTESGGGYNEQFF
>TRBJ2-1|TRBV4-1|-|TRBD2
TGCGCCAGTCGCGACTTAGGGACTAGCGGGAGGCCTTACAATGAGCAGTTCTTC
CASRDLGTSGRPYNEQFF
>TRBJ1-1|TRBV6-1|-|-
TGTGCCAGCAGTGAAGCGGTGGGTGTGGGGCCGGTAGGGTTCTTT
CASSEAVGVGPVGFF
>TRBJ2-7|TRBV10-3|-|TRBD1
TGTGCCATCAGTGAGCTTGGGACAGGGGCCCACGAGCAGTACTTC
CAISELGTGAHEQYF
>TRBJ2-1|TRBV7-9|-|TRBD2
TGTGCCAGCAGCTCAACTAGCGGGAGTGGTTACAATGAGCAGTTCTTC
CASSSTSGSGYNEQFF
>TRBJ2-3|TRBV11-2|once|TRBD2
TGTGCCAGCAGCCCCTGGGGGGGATCTGCAGATACGCAGTATTTT
CASSPWGGSADTQYF